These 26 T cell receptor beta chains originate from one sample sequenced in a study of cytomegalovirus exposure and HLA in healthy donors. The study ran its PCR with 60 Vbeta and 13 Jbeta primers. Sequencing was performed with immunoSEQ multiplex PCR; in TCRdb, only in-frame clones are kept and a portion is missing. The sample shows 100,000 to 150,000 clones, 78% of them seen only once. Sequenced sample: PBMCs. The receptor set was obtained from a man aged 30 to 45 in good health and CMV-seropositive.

CDR3 region: CASSQVAGGVYGYTF. In DNA, the CDR3 is TGTGCCAGCAGCCAAGTGGCAGGGGGCGTCTATGGCTACACCTTC. The chain employs TRBV14 and TRBJ1-2; the match to TRBD1 covers 8 bases. Germline V gives CDR1 SGHDN, CDR2 FVKESK. V lost 1 base and J lost 4; bases outside the gene matches: 5. This CDR3 comprises 15 residues.

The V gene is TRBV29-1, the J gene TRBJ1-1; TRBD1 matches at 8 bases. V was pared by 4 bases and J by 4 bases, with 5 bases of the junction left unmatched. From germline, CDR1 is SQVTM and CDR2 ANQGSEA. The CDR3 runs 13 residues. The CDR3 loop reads CSVVQGARTEAFF. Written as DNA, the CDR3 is TGCAGCGTTGTTCAGGGGGCGCGCACTGAAGCTTTCTTT.

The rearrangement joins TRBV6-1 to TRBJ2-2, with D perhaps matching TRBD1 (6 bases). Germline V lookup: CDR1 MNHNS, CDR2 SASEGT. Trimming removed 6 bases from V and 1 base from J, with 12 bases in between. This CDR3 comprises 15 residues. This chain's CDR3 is CASRLDSLNTGELFF. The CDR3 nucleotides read TGTGCCAGCAGGCTGGACAGCTTGAACACCGGGGAGCTGTTTTTT.

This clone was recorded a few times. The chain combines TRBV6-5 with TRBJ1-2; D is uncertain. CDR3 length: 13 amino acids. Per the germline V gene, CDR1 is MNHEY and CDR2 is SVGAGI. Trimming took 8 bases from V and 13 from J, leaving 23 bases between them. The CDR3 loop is CASSNRDRKSVTF. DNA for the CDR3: TGTGCCAGCTCAAACCGGGATAGGAAGAGCGTCACCTTC.

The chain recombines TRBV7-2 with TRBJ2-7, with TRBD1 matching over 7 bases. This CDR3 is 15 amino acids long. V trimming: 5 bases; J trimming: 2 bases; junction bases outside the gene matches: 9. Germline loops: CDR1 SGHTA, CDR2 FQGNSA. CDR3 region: CASSPGTAKPYEQYF. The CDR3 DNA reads TGTGCCAGCAGCCCCGGGACAGCCAAACCCTACGAGCAGTACTTC. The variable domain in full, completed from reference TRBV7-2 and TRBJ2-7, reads GAGVSQSPSNKVTEKGKDVELRCDPISGHTALYWYRQSLGQGLEFLIYFQGNSAPDKSGLPSDRFSAERTGGSVSTLTIQRTQQEDSAVYLCASSPGTAKPYEQYFGPGTRLTVT.

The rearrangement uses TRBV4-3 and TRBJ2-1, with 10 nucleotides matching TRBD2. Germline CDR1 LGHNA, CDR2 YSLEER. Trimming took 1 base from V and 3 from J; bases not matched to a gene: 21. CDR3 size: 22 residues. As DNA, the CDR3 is TGCGCCAGCAGCCAAGTTCAAAAACGGACTAGCGGAGGGCAGGGGGACTACAATGAGCAGTTCTTC. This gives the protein CASSQVQKRTSGGQGDYNEQFF.

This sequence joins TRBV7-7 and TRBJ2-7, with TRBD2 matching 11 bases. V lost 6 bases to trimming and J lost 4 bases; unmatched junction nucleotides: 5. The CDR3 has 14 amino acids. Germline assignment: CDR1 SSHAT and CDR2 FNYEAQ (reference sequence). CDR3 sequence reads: CASSPSSGRYEQYF. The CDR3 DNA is TGTGCCAGCAGTCCTTCTAGCGGGAGGTACGAGCAGTACTTC.

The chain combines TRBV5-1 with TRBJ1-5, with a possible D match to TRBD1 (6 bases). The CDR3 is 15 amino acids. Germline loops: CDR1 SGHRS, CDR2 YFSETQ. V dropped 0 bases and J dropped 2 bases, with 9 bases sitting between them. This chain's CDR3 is CASSLGGLGNQPQHF. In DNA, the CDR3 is TGCGCCAGCAGCTTGGGGGGGCTCGGCAATCAGCCCCAGCATTTT.

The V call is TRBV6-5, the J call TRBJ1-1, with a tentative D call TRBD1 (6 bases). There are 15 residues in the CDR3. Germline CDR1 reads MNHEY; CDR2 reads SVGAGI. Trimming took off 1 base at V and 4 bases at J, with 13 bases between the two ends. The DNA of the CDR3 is TGTGCCAGCAGTTACTTTCCAGGGGAGGGCACTGAAGCTTTCTTT. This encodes CASSYFPGEGTEAFF.

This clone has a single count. The CDR3 sequence: CASRSPGHYSGANVLTF. The CDR3 DNA sequence: TGTGCCAGCAGATCGCCGGGACACTACTCTGGGGCCAACGTCCTGACTTTC. The V call is TRBV28, the J call TRBJ2-6, with D possibly TRBD1 on 6 matching bases. Germline values: CDR1 MDHEN, CDR2 SYDVKM. Between the trimmed V and J ends, which lost 6 bases and 0 bases, there was a span of 15 bases. The CDR3 extends over 17 amino acids. Looking up the rest from reference TRBV28 and TRBJ2-6 gives the full variable domain: DVKVTQSSRYLVKRTGEKVFLECVQDMDHENMFWYRQDPGLGLRLIYFSYDVKMKEKGDIPEGYSVSREKKERFSLILESASTNQTSMYLCASRSPGHYSGANVLTFGAGSRLTVL.

In nucleotides, the CDR3 is TGCAGCGTTGTTAGCGGCCTCGTGGCGAATGAGCAGTTCTTC. This translates into CSVVSGLVANEQFF. This chain connects TRBV29-1 to TRBJ2-1; TRBD2 might be the D (6 bases). Trimming stripped 4 bases from V and 7 bases from J, with 17 bases between. Germline V gene sequence: CDR1 SQVTM, CDR2 ANQGSEA. The CDR3 is made up of 14 amino acids.

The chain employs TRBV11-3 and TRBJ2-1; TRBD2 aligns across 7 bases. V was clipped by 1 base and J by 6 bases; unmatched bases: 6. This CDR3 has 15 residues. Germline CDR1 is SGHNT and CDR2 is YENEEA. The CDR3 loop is CASSLVGGRGNEQFF. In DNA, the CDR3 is TGTGCCAGCAGCTTAGTTGGCGGGAGAGGCAATGAGCAGTTCTTC.

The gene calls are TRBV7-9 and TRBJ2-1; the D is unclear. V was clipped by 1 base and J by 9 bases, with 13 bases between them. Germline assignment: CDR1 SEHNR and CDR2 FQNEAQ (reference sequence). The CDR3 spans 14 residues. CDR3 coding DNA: TGTGCCAGCAGCTTAGGTCTAGTTCCTACTGAGCAGTTCTTC. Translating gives CASSLGLVPTEQFF.

CDR3 DNA: TGTGCCAGCAGTGAACTAGAAACCGGGACAGGGGGTACCGGGGAGCTGTTTTTT. It specifies CASSELETGTGGTGELFF. V usage is TRBV2 and J usage is TRBJ2-2; 11 nucleotides match TRBD1. The CDR3 runs 18 residues. The V gene's germline CDR1 is SNHLY and CDR2 FYNNEI. V lost 2 bases and J lost 5; bases outside the gene matches: 10.

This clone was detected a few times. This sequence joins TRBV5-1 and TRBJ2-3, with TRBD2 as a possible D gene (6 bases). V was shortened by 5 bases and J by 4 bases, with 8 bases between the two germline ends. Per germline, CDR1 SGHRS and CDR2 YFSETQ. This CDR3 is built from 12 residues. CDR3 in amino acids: CASREGADTQYF. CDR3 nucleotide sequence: TGCGCCAGCAGGGAGGGAGCAGATACGCAGTATTTT.

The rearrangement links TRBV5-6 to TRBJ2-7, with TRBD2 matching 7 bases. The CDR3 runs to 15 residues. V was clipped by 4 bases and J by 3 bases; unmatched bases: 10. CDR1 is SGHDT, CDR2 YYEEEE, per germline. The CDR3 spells CASSQDRGGSYEQYF. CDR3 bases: TGTGCCAGCAGCCAGGATCGGGGAGGGAGCTACGAGCAGTACTTC. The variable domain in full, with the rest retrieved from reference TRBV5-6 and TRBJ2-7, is DAGVTQSPTHLIKTRGQQVTLRCSPKSGHDTVSWYQQALGQGPQFIFQYYEEEERQRGNFPDRFSGHQFPNYSSELNVNALLLGDSALYLCASSQDRGGSYEQYFGPGTRLTVT.

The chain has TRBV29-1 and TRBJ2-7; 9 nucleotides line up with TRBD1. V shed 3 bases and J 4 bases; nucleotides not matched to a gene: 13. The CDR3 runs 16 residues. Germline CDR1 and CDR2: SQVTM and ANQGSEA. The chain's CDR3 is CSVEAEGTGPFYEQYF. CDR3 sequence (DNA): TGCAGCGTTGAGGCCGAGGGGACAGGGCCCTTTTACGAGCAGTACTTC.

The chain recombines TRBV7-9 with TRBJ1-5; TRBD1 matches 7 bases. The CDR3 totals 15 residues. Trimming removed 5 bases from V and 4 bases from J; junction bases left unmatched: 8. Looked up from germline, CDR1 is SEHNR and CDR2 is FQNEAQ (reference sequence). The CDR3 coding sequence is TGTGCCAGCAGCCCGGGACAGCGTAAAAATCAGCCCCAGCATTTT. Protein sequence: CASSPGQRKNQPQHF. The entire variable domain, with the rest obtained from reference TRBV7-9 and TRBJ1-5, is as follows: DTGVSQNPRHKITKRGQNVTFRCDPISEHNRLYWYRQTLGQGPEFLTYFQNEAQLEKSRLLSDRFSAERPKGSFSTLEIQRTEQGDSAMYLCASSPGQRKNQPQHFGDGTRLSIL.

The DNA of the CDR3 is TGTGCCACCAGCAGAGTTGTAGGGGCCCCGATTCAGCCCCAGCATTTT. Translation: CATSRVVGAPIQPQHF. The rearrangement joins TRBV15 to TRBJ1-5; perhaps TRBD1 as D (5 bases). Germline lookup yields CDR1 LNHNV and CDR2 YYDKDF (reference sequence). The CDR3 consists of 16 residues. With 1 base removed from V and 6 bases from J, the gap between germline ends came to 16 bases. Supplemented by reference TRBV15 and TRBJ1-5, the full variable domain reads DAMVIQNPRYQVTQFGKPVTLSCSQTLNHNVMYWYQQKSSQAPKLLFHYYDKDFNNEADTPDNFQSRRPNTSFCFLDIRSPGLGDTAMYLCATSRVVGAPIQPQHFGDGTRLSIL.

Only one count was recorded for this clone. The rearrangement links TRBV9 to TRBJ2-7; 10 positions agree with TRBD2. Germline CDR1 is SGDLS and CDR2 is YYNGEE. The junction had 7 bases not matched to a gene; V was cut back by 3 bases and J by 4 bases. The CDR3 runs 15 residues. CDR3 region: CASSATGTSVYEQYF. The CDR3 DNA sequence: TGTGCCAGCAGCGCTACGGGGACTAGCGTTTACGAGCAGTACTTC.

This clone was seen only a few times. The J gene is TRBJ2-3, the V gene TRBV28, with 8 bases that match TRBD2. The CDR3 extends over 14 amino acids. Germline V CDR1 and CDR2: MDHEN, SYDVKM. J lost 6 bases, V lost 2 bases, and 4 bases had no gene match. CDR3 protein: CASSLAGGGDTQYF. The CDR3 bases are TGTGCCAGCAGTTTAGCGGGAGGAGGGGATACGCAGTATTTT.

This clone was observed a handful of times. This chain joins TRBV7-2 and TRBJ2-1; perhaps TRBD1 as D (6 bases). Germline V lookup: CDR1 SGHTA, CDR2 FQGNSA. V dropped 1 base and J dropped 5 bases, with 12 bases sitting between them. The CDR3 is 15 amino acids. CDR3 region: CASSLGTARNNEQFF. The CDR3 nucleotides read TGTGCCAGCAGCTTAGGGACAGCAAGAAACAATGAGCAGTTCTTC.

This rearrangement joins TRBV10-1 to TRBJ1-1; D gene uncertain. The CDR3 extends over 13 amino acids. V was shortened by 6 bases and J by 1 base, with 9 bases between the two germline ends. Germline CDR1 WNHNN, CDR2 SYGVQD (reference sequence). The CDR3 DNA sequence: TGCGCCAGCAGAAAACGAGAGAACACTGAAGCTTTCTTT. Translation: CASRKRENTEAFF.

The CDR3 loop is CAWDIGLAGTTDTQYF. The DNA for the CDR3 is TGTGCCTGGGACATAGGACTAGCGGGAACCACAGATACGCAGTATTTT. The V gene is TRBV30, the J gene TRBJ2-3; 12 positions match TRBD2. The J segment lost 2 bases and the V segment lost 5 bases, leaving 8 bases of the junction unmatched. This CDR3 has 16 residues. Per germline, CDR1 GTSNPN and CDR2 SVGIG (reference sequence). Complete variable domain (other parts from reference TRBV30 and TRBJ2-3): SQTIHQWPATLVQPVGSPLSLECTVEGTSNPNLYWYRQAAGRGLQLLFYSVGIGQISSEVPQNLSASRPQDRQFILSSKKLLLSDSGFYLCAWDIGLAGTTDTQYFGPGTRLTVL.

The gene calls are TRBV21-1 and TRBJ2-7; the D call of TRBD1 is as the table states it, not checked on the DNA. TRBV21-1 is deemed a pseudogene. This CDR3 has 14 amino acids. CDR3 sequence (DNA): TGTGCCAGTCTGAGGGACAGGGTTCCCTACGAGCAGTACTTC. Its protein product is CASLRDRVPYEQYF.

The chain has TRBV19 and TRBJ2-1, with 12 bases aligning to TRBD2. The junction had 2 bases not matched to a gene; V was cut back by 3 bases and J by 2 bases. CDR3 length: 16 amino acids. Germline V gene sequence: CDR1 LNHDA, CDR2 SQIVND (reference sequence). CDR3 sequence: CASSMTSGGPYNEQFF. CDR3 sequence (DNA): TGTGCCAGTAGTATGACTAGCGGGGGTCCCTACAATGAGCAGTTCTTC.